This T cell receptor beta chain emerged from a study of blood T cell repertoires in COVID-19. Here immunoSEQ multiplex PCR was the method, and the copy in TCRdb shows in-frame clones only, minus some. The table has over 250,000 clones, roughly four fifths seen once; the top ten hold around 10%. This clone was seen just once. With V trimmed by 7 bases and J by 7 bases, 6 bases remained unmatched. The CDR3 contains 16 residues. Germline CDR1 reads MDHEN; CDR2 reads SYDVKM. The chain combines TRBV28 with TRBJ2-2; 16 nucleotides agree with TRBD2. This sequence was found in a woman aged 50 to 60 who had recovered from COVID-19. Source material: peripheral blood. CDR3 sequence: CASTAGLAGGLGELFF. In DNA form, the CDR3 reads TGTGCCAGCACCGCGGGACTAGCGGGAGGGCTCGGGGAGCTGTTTTTT.